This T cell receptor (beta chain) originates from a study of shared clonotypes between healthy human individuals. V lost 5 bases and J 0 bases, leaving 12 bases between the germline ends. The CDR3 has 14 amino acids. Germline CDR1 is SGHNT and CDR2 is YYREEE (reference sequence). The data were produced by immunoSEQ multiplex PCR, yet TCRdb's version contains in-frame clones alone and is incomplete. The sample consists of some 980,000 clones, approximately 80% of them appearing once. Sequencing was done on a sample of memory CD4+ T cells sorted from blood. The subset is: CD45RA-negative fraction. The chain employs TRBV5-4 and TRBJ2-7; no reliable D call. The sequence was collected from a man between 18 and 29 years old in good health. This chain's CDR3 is CASSNTYSSYEQYF. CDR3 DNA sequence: TGTGCCAGCAGTAACACCTATAGCTCCTACGAGCAGTACTTC.